This T cell receptor (beta chain) was documented in a study of blood T cell repertoires in COVID-19. Background on the study: Acute and convalescent COVID-19 samples came from the United States, Italy and Spain. T cells, B-cell-depleted T cells, or PBMCs supplied cDNA or gDNA.

As handled by the study authors: Amplification with reference gene primers provided the estimates of nucleated cell counts. Method: immunoSEQ multiplex PCR; TCRdb's copy keeps in-frame clones and lacks some. D and trimming come from the DNA, and the V and J calls and clone size come from that table. The table shows about 42,000 clones, with roughly nine tenths occurring only once. This CDR3 is 15 amino acids long. V shed 4 bases, J shed 5 bases, and the junction held 7 bases outside the gene matches. The germline V gene has CDR1 SEHNR and CDR2 FQNEAQ (reference sequence). This sequence was found in a man aged 65 to 79 with active COVID-19. Material: peripheral blood. The chain has TRBV7-9 and TRBJ1-2; the match to TRBD1 covers 10 bases. CDR3 nucleotide sequence: TGTGCCAGCAGCTCCCGACAGGGGGCTTGGTATGGCTACACCTTC. This sequence encodes CASSSRQGAWYGYTF.